What follows are 27 T cell receptor beta chains derived from one specimen sequenced in a study of regulatory dendritic cells for organ transplantation. No cognate antigen is known for these TCRs. Sorted T cells were CFSE-labeled and cultured 5 days with allogeneic regulatory or mature dendritic cells at 1:10. Measured with immunoSEQ multiplex PCR; TCRdb has only the in-frame clones, and not every one. The repertoire consists of more than 5,000 clones, with approximately 74% occurring once and the leading ten covering about 19%. Sequenced material: memory CD8+ T cells from blood cultured with regulatory dendritic cells. Subset noted: CD45RO+ memory T cells. These receptors came from a human donor in good health.

The chain combines TRBV27 with TRBJ2-1, with D possibly being TRBD2 (7 bases). The CDR3 has 15 residues. The germline V gene has CDR1 MNHEY and CDR2 SMNVEV (reference sequence). Trimming removed 4 bases from V and 9 bases from J, with 19 bases in between. The CDR3 loop reads CASSSPRGAQVEQFF. CDR3 coding DNA: TGTGCCAGCAGTTCCCCCCGGGGGGCCCAGGTTGAGCAGTTCTTC.

V gene TRBV27 combines with J gene TRBJ1-5; D perhaps matches TRBD1 (5 bases). CDR3 length equals 14 residues. The germline gives CDR1 MNHEY, CDR2 SMNVEV (reference sequence). V lost 3 bases and J lost 3, with 9 bases in between. CDR3 loop: CASSFGADNQPQHF. As DNA, the CDR3 is TGTGCCAGCAGTTTCGGGGCAGACAATCAGCCCCAGCATTTT.

V is TRBV4-3 and J is TRBJ2-1; 10 positions agree with TRBD2. This CDR3 is 15 amino acids long. From germline, CDR1 is LGHNA and CDR2 YSLEER. Trimming took 0 bases from V and 7 from J; bases not matched to a gene: 3. CDR3 protein: CASSQESGGANEQFF. In nucleotides, the CDR3 is TGCGCCAGCAGCCAAGAGAGCGGGGGGGCAAATGAGCAGTTCTTC.

J is TRBJ2-2 and V is TRBV18; D possibly matches TRBD1 or TRBD2 (5 bases each). In germline, CDR1 is KGHSH, CDR2 LQKENI. V was cut by 6 bases and J by 5 bases, with 25 bases left in between. The CDR3 runs 18 residues. CDR3 coding DNA: TGTGCCAGCTCCCATCATCTCACAGGACTCCCCTTTACCGGGGAGCTGTTTTTT. This gives the protein CASSHHLTGLPFTGELFF. Complete variable domain (other parts from reference TRBV18 and TRBJ2-2): NAGVMQNPRHLVRRRGQEARLRCSPMKGHSHVYWYRQLPEEGLKFMVYLQKENIIDESGMPKERFSAEFPKEGPSILRIQQVVRGDSAAYFCASSHHLTGLPFTGELFFGEGSRLTVL.

The rearrangement joins TRBV27 to TRBJ2-5, with TRBD2 matching 8 bases. The CDR3 is 14 residues long. V lost 2 bases, J lost 5 bases, and 4 bases stayed unmatched. Germline V gene lookup returns CDR1 MNHEY and CDR2 SMNVEV (reference sequence). CDR3 DNA: TGTGCCAGCAGTTTAACTAGCGGTTGGGAGACCCAGTACTTC. This gives the protein CASSLTSGWETQYF.

The rearrangement joins TRBV9 to TRBJ2-3; D gene ambiguous. Trimming took 5 bases from V and 3 from J, leaving 10 bases between them. This CDR3 is 13 amino acids long. From germline, CDR1 is SGDLS and CDR2 YYNGEE. The CDR3 reads CASRTDGTDTQYF. The CDR3 coding sequence is TGTGCCAGCAGGACTGACGGGACAGATACGCAGTATTTT.

This clone was recorded a few times. This chain links TRBV7-9 with TRBJ1-2; possible D gene TRBD1, 5 bases. This CDR3 region has 15 residues. Trimming removed 4 bases from V and 2 bases from J, with 14 bases in between. In germline, CDR1 is SEHNR, CDR2 FQNEAQ (reference sequence). The CDR3 region is CASSWARWDNYGYTF. CDR3 bases: TGTGCCAGCAGCTGGGCCCGGTGGGACAACTATGGCTACACCTTC.

The chain joins TRBV29-1 to TRBJ2-7; perhaps TRBD1 as D (5 bases). CDR3 length: 12 amino acids. Germline CDR1 reads SQVTM; CDR2 reads ANQGSEA. The germline V and J ends were trimmed by 7 bases and 0 bases, with 10 bases remaining between them. The CDR3 is CSAQGSSYEQYF. The CDR3 DNA is TGCAGCGCCCAGGGCAGCTCCTACGAGCAGTACTTC.

The V and J genes are TRBV19 and TRBJ2-1, with 11 bases that match TRBD2. The germline gives CDR1 LNHDA, CDR2 SQIVND (reference sequence). The CDR3 runs 15 residues. With V trimmed by 8 bases and J by 6 bases, 9 bases remained unmatched. The CDR3 is CASRSGLAVFNEQFF. The CDR3 DNA reads TGTGCCAGTCGATCGGGACTAGCGGTCTTCAATGAGCAGTTCTTC.

In its sample, this clone ranks as large. The genes are TRBV28 and TRBJ1-2; tentative D call: TRBD1 (5 bases). Germline loops: CDR1 MDHEN, CDR2 SYDVKM. This CDR3 is 13 amino acids long. V dropped 3 bases and J dropped 4 bases, with 9 bases sitting between them. CDR3: CASSFRVLYGYTF. The CDR3 nucleotides read TGTGCCAGCAGTTTCAGGGTCCTCTATGGCTACACCTTC.

In DNA form, the CDR3 reads TGTGCCACCAGCAGTAGACAGGGGGCAGAGACCGGGGAGCTGTTTTTT. It encodes CATSSRQGAETGELFF. The V and J genes are TRBV15 and TRBJ2-2, with TRBD1 matching over 10 bases. The CDR3 extends over 16 amino acids. Germline trimming cut 3 bases from V and 5 bases from J; bases unmatched to any gene: 6. Looked up from germline, CDR1 is LNHNV and CDR2 is YYDKDF (reference sequence).

The rearrangement joins TRBV4-1 to TRBJ2-7, with 8 positions matching TRBD1. J lost 3 bases, V lost 3 bases, and 7 bases had no gene match. The germline gives CDR1 MGHRA, CDR2 YSYEKL. The CDR3 runs to 15 residues. This CDR3 reads CASSHQGQDYYEQYF. The CDR3 coding sequence is TGCGCCAGCAGCCACCAGGGACAGGACTACTACGAGCAGTACTTC.

The genes are TRBV5-1 and TRBJ2-7, with a possible D match to TRBD1 (6 bases). This CDR3 spans 14 amino acids. V lost 4 bases to trimming and J lost 0 bases, with 11 bases between them. Germline values: CDR1 SGHRS, CDR2 YFSETQ. CDR3 amino acids: CASSDEQGSYEQYF. DNA of the CDR3: TGCGCCAGCAGCGATGAACAGGGCTCCTACGAGCAGTACTTC.

V usage is TRBV5-5 and J usage is TRBJ1-2; no reliable D call. CDR1 is SGHKS, CDR2 YYEKEE, per germline (reference sequence). The CDR3 length is 13 residues. V dropped 1 base and J dropped 4 bases, with 8 bases sitting between them. The CDR3, as DNA: TGTGCCAGCAGCTTGAGCCAGGTCTATGGCTACACCTTC. This encodes CASSLSQVYGYTF.

J is TRBJ1-2 and V is TRBV9, with D possibly matching TRBD1 (6 bases). Per the germline V gene, CDR1 is SGDLS and CDR2 is YYNGEE. The CDR3 length is 13 residues. V lost 5 bases to trimming and J lost 3 bases, with 11 bases between them. The CDR3 loop is CASRETGHYGYTF. The DNA for the CDR3 is TGTGCCAGCAGGGAAACAGGGCACTATGGCTACACCTTC.

J is TRBJ1-4 and V is TRBV2; D is undetermined. This CDR3 comprises 14 residues. CDR1 SNHLY and CDR2 FYNNEI come from the germline V gene. Deletions cut 6 bases from V and 5 bases from J, with 13 bases between. The CDR3 spells CASSFVGRNEKLFF. CDR3 in DNA: TGTGCCAGCAGCTTCGTCGGACGGAATGAAAAACTGTTTTTT. The full variable domain, its missing parts supplied by reference TRBV2 and TRBJ1-4, is EPEVTQTPSHQVTQMGQEVILRCVPISNHLYFYWYRQILGQKVEFLVSFYNNEISEKSEIFDDQFSVERPDGSNFTLKIRSTKLEDSAMYFCASSFVGRNEKLFFGSGTQLSVL.

In its sample, this clone was seen once. V usage is TRBV6-4 and J usage is TRBJ2-3; 8 bases fit TRBD2. This CDR3 region has 15 residues. Looked up from germline, CDR1 is MRHNA and CDR2 is SNTAGT. The V and J ends lost 2 bases and 3 bases, in that order; junction bases with no gene match: 4. CDR3 region: CASSDGERETDTQYF. The DNA for the CDR3 is TGTGCCAGCAGTGACGGGGAGCGGGAGACAGATACGCAGTATTTT.

This clone has more than one count but fewer than ten. The rearrangement uses TRBV7-8 and TRBJ1-1; D remains ambiguous. Trimming removed 5 bases from V and 1 base from J, with 14 bases in between. The CDR3 is 15 amino acids. Per the germline V gene, CDR1 is SGHVS and CDR2 is FQNEAQ. Here the CDR3 reads CASSPAWNQNTEAFF. The CDR3 region has the DNA TGTGCCAGCAGCCCGGCGTGGAACCAGAACACTGAAGCTTTCTTT.

This clone was observed once. This chain connects TRBV7-8 to TRBJ2-7; D tentatively fits TRBD1 or TRBD2 (5 bases each). The germline V gene has CDR1 SGHVS and CDR2 FQNEAQ. Trimming removed 2 bases from V and 5 bases from J, with 22 bases in between. The CDR3 contains 17 residues. In DNA, the CDR3 is TGTGCCAGCAGCTTACCAACGACAGATCTCGGGGTTCACGAGCAGTACTTC. This codes for CASSLPTTDLGVHEQYF.

V usage is TRBV21-1 and J usage is TRBJ2-2; the table's D call, TRBD2, has no DNA check behind it. TRBV21-1 is recorded as a pseudogene. This CDR3 region has 15 residues. CDR3 sequence: CASSNSDSEVGELFF. The CDR3 region has the DNA TGTGCCAGCAGCAATTCAGATAGCGAGGTCGGGGAGCTGTTTTTT.

The chain couples TRBV11-2 to TRBJ2-7; 8 bases are shared with TRBD1. Trimming removed 6 bases from V and 3 bases from J; junction bases left unmatched: 10. This CDR3 has 15 residues. The germline V gene encodes CDR1 SGHAT and CDR2 FQNNGV. The DNA for the CDR3 is TGTGCCAGCAGGGCCACCGGGACAGGCCGCTACGAGCAGTACTTC. This codes for CASRATGTGRYEQYF.

This clone has more than one count but fewer than ten. The chain combines TRBV19 with TRBJ1-5; TRBD1 agrees at 9 bases. This CDR3 has 17 residues. With V trimmed by 7 bases and J by 0 bases, 10 bases remained unmatched. The germline V gene encodes CDR1 LNHDA and CDR2 SQIVND (reference sequence). The CDR3 is CASTSGQGLYSNQPQHF. CDR3 DNA sequence: TGTGCCAGTACCTCGGGACAGGGACTTTATAGCAATCAGCCCCAGCATTTT.

Remarks on this clone: Other DNA sequences in the sample encode the same CDR3. CDR3 in amino acids: CASSELAGGPDTQYF. The CDR3 nucleotides are TGTGCCAGCAGTGAACTAGCGGGGGGGCCAGATACGCAGTATTTT. The chain has TRBV6-1 and TRBJ2-3; 12 bases align to TRBD2. Trimming removed 2 bases from V and 4 bases from J; junction bases left unmatched: 1. Per the germline V gene, CDR1 is MNHNS and CDR2 is SASEGT. The CDR3 runs to 15 residues.

Notes on this clone: An end of the junction differs from the germline gene, which may be a read error. The rearrangement uses TRBV5-4 and TRBJ2-7, with D possibly matching TRBD1 (6 bases). The CDR3 covers 15 residues. Germline V gene sequence: CDR1 SGHNT, CDR2 YYREEE (reference sequence). Written as DNA, the CDR3 is TGCGCCAGCAGCCAAGTAGGAGCAGGGGAACACGAGCAGTACTTC. Amino acids: CASSQVGAGEHEQYF.

The rearrangement uses TRBV7-9 and TRBJ1-2; D not certain. V dropped 5 bases and J dropped 1 base, with 8 bases sitting between them. This CDR3 has 13 amino acids. From germline, CDR1 is SEHNR and CDR2 FQNEAQ (reference sequence). The CDR3 DNA reads TGTGCCAGCAGCGGCCGGCTTAACTATGGCTACACCTTC. As protein: CASSGRLNYGYTF.

A few counts support this clone. This chain connects TRBV6-5 to TRBJ2-2; the match to TRBD1 covers 7 bases. The germline gives CDR1 MNHEY, CDR2 SVGAGI. With V trimmed by 5 bases and J by 7 bases, 4 bases remained unmatched. The CDR3 is 13 residues long. The CDR3 bases are TGTGCCAGCAGTACAGGGGAGCACGGGGAGCTGTTTTTT. This encodes CASSTGEHGELFF.

The chain couples TRBV28 to TRBJ2-7, with 13 positions matching TRBD2. The germline V gene encodes CDR1 MDHEN and CDR2 SYDVKM. The CDR3 extends over 15 amino acids. The ends lost 6 bases at V and 4 bases at J; junction bases unmatched: 6. The CDR3: CASRRPGLAGYEQYF. The DNA for the CDR3 is TGTGCCAGCAGACGCCCGGGACTAGCGGGATACGAGCAGTACTTC.